This T cell receptor beta chain is from a study of cytomegalovirus exposure and HLA in healthy donors. Overall study results and limits: CMV serostatus was the only recorded immune exposure for donors. Upon later analysis, TCR association rates were observed to vary by HLA locus, being highest for DRB1 and lowest for HLA-C.

Both 60 Vbeta primers and 13 Jbeta primers went into the PCR. The repertoire was sequenced with immunoSEQ multiplex PCR; TCRdb's copy has only in-frame clones and lacks some. The repertoire includes some 150,000 clones, about 80% of them detected once, and approximately 2% sits in the top ten. Per germline, CDR1 SGDLS and CDR2 YYNGEE. The CDR3 length is 16 residues. V was shortened by 0 bases and J by 0 bases, with 9 bases between the two germline ends. For this clone: The antigen remains unidentified.

What was sequenced was PBMCs. The V call is TRBV9, the J call TRBJ2-2, with no clear D. This clonotype was obtained from a young woman in good health and CMV-seropositive. In DNA form, the CDR3 reads TGTGCCAGCAGCGTAGCTGGCGGAACGAACACCGGGGAGCTGTTTTTT. As protein: CASSVAGGTNTGELFF.